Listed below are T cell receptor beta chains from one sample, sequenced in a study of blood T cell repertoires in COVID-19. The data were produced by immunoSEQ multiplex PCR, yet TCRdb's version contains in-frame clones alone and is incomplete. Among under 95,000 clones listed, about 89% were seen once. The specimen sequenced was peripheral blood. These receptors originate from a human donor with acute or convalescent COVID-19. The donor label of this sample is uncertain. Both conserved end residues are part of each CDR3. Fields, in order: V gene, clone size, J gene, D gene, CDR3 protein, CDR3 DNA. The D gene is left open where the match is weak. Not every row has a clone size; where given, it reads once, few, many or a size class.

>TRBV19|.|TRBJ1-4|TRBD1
CASSIRDRINEKLFF
TGTGCCAGTAGTATAAGGGACAGGATTAATGAAAAACTGTTTTTT
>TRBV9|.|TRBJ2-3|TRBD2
CASSALAGGRTDTQYF
TGTGCCAGCAGCGCCCTAGCGGGGGGGCGAACAGATACGCAGTATTTT
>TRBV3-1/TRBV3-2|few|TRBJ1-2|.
CASSSYNAGTPGGYTF
TGTGCCAGCAGCTCATATAATGCCGGGACACCGGGCGGCTACACCTTC
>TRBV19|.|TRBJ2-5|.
CASSNQDSYQETQYF
TGTGCCAGTAGTAACCAGGACAGTTACCAAGAGACCCAGTACTTC
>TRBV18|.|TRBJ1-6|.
CASSPETVPNSPLHF
TGTGCCAGCTCACCAGAAACAGTGCCAAATTCACCCCTCCACTTT
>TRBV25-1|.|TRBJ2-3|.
CASSPPGLSTDTQYF
TGTGCCAGCAGTCCTCCGGGACTTAGCACAGATACGCAGTATTTT
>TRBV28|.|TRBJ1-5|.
CASRPTGLYSNQPQHF
TGTGCCAGCAGACCTACAGGGCTCTATAGCAATCAGCCCCAGCATTTT
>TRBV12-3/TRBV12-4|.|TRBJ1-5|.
CASSLEGQPQHF
TGTGCCAGCAGTTTGGAGGGTCAGCCCCAGCATTTT
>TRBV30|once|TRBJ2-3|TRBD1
CAWRVTGVSTDTQYF
TGTGCCTGGAGGGTCACAGGGGTTAGCACAGATACGCAGTATTTT
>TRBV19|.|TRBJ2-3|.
CASGGSGGTQYF
TGTGCCAGCGGGGGATCCGGAGGTACGCAGTATTTT
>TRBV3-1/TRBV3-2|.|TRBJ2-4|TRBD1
CASSQDFTAGGTAKNIQYF
TGTGCCAGCAGCCAAGATTTTACCGCAGGGGGCACAGCCAAAAACATTCAGTACTTC
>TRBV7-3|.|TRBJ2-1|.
CASSPGGTYNEQFF
TGTGCCAGCAGCCCCGGCGGGACCTACAATGAGCAGTTCTTC
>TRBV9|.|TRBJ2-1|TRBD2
CASSVGTSGVNEQFF
TGTGCCAGCAGCGTAGGGACTAGCGGGGTGAATGAGCAGTTCTTC
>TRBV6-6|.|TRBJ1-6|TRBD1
CASSYPQGARSPLHF
TGTGCCAGCAGTTACCCACAGGGGGCGCGATCACCCCTCCACTTT
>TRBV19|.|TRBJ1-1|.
CASSYTITEAFF
TGTGCCAGTAGTTACACGATAACTGAAGCTTTCTTT
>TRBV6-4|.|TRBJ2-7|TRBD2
CASNTKRGRSYEQYF
TGTGCCAGCAATACTAAGCGGGGGCGCTCCTACGAGCAGTACTTC
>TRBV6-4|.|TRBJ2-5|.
CAPLPWSQGQETQYF
TGTGCCCCCCTTCCTTGGAGTCAGGGTCAAGAGACCCAGTACTTC
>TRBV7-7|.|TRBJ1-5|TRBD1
CASSLYHDRARDQPQHF
TGTGCTAGCAGCTTATATCACGACAGGGCACGGGATCAGCCCCAGCATTTT
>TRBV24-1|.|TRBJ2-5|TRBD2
CATSGAAGGPVAQETQYF
TGTGCCACCAGTGGGGCAGCGGGGGGGCCCGTGGCACAAGAGACCCAGTACTTC
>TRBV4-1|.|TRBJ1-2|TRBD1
CASSQPTGWNNYGYTF
TGCGCCAGCAGCCAGCCGACAGGGTGGAACAACTATGGCTACACCTTC
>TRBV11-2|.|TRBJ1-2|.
CASSLDRYYGYTF
TGTGCCAGCAGCTTAGACAGGTACTATGGCTACACCTTC
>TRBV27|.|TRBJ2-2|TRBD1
CASKRQGPNTGELFF
TGTGCCAGCAAACGACAGGGCCCGAACACCGGGGAGCTGTTTTTT
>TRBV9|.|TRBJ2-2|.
CASSPRGTPREELFF
TGTGCCAGCAGCCCAAGAGGGACTCCTAGAGAGGAGCTGTTTTTT
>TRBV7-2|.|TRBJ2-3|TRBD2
CASSLGGVYTDTQYF
TGTGCCAGCAGCCTGGGGGGGGTCTACACAGATACGCAGTATTTT
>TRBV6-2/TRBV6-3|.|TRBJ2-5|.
CASSLRGWETQYF
TGTGCCAGCAGTTTGCGAGGGTGGGAGACCCAGTACTTC
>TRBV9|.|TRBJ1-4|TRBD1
CASSVDGTGRGEKLFF
TGTGCCAGCAGCGTAGATGGGACAGGGAGAGGTGAAAAACTGTTTTTT
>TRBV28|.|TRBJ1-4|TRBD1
CASSSPTGGGEKLFF
TGTGCCAGCAGTTCCCCGACAGGGGGTGGTGAAAAACTGTTTTTT
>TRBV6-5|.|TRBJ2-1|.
CASSFRLANEQFF
TGTGCCAGCAGTTTCCGGTTAGCAAATGAGCAGTTCTTC
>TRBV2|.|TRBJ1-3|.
CASNQGRSGNTIYF
TGTGCCAGCAACCAGGGGCGCTCTGGAAACACCATATATTTT
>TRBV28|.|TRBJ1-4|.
CASTEEGRGEKLFF
TGTGCCAGCACCGAGGAGGGTCGGGGTGAAAAACTGTTTTTT
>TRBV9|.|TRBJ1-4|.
CASSFSTDFNEKLFF
TGTGCCAGCAGCTTCTCGACAGATTTTAATGAAAAACTGTTTTTT
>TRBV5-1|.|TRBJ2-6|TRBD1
CASSWTGLYSGANVLTF
TGCGCCAGCAGCTGGACAGGGCTCTACTCTGGGGCCAACGTCCTGACTTTC
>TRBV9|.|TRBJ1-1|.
CASSPPGGGTEAFF
TGTGCCAGCAGCCCTCCCGGGGGGGGGACTGAAGCTTTCTTT
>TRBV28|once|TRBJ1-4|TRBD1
CASSQGARVYEKLFF
TGTGCCAGCAGTCAGGGGGCGCGGGTTTACGAAAAACTGTTTTTT
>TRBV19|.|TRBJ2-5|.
CASSIGDRIQETQYF
TGTGCCAGTAGTATAGGAGACAGGATTCAAGAGACCCAGTACTTC
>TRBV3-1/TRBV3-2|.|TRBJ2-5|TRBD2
CASGIAGETQYF
TGTGCCAGCGGTATAGCGGGGGAGACCCAGTACTTC
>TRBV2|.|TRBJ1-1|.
CARSRAENTEAFF
TGTGCCAGGTCCAGGGCCGAGAACACTGAAGCTTTCTTT